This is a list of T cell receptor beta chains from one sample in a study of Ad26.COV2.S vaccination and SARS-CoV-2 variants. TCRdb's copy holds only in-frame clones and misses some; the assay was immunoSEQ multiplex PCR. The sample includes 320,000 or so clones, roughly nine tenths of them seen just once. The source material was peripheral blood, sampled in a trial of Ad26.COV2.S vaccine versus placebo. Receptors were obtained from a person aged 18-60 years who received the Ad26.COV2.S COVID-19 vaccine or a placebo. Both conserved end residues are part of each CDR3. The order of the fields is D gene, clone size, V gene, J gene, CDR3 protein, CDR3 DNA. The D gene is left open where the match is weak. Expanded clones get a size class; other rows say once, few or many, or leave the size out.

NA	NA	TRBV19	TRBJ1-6	CASSIGQFYSPLHF	TGTGCCAGTAGTATAGGACAGTTCTATTCACCCCTCCACTTT
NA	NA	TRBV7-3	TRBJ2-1	CASSLEGLGNEQFF	TGTGCCAGCAGCTTAGAGGGGTTAGGCAATGAGCAGTTCTTC
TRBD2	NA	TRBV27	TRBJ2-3	CASSLRLAGVPDTQYF	TGTGCCAGCAGTTTACGCCTAGCGGGAGTCCCAGATACGCAGTATTTT
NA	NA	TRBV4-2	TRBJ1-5	CASSQEGAGNQPQHF	TGTGCCAGCAGCCAAGAGGGGGCCGGCAATCAGCCCCAGCATTTT
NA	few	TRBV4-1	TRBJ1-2	CASSQDSRGYGYTF	TGCGCCAGCAGCCAAGATTCCAGGGGCTATGGCTACACCTTC
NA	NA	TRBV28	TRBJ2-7	CASRGGGRSSYEQYF	TGTGCCAGCAGGGGAGGTGGGAGATCCTCCTACGAGCAGTACTTC
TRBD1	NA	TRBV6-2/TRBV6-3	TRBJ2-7	CASSYAGTGEYF	TGTGCCAGCAGTTACGCCGGGACAGGGGAGTACTTC
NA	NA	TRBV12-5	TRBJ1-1	CASGLAGTGLLNTEAFF	TGTGCTAGTGGTTTGGCCGGTACAGGGCTCTTGAACACTGAAGCTTTCTTT
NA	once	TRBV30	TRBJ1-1	CAWSRGLNPREAFF	TGTGCCTGGAGTCGGGGTTTGAATCCAAGGGAGGCTTTCTTT
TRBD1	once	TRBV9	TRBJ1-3	CARTGQGDSGNTIYF	TGTGCCAGAACCGGACAGGGGGACTCTGGAAACACCATATATTTT
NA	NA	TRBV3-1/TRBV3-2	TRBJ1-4	CASSQRGSEREKLFF	TGTGCCAGCAGCCAACGAGGCTCAGAACGTGAAAAACTGTTTTTT
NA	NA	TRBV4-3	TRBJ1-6	CASSRDFWGPDSPLHF	TGCGCCAGCAGCCGGGACTTTTGGGGTCCGGATTCACCCCTCCACTTT
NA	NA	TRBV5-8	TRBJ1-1	CASSLYGAGGNTEAFF	TGTGCCAGCAGCTTGTATGGGGCCGGGGGGAACACTGAAGCTTTCTTT
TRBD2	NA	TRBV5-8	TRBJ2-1	CASSLGGLAGGEQFF	TGTGCCAGCAGCCTTGGGGGGCTAGCGGGAGGCGAGCAGTTCTTC
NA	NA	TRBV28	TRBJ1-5	CASSLWIYSNQPQHF	TGTGCCAGCAGTTTATGGATTTATAGCAATCAGCCCCAGCATTTT
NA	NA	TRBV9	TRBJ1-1	CASSAGLPSTEAFF	TGTGCCAGCAGTGCCGGACTCCCGAGTACTGAAGCTTTCTTT
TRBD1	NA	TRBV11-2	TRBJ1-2	CASSSLQGTPPYGYTF	TGTGCCAGCAGCTCCCTACAGGGGACACCCCCCTATGGCTACACCTTC
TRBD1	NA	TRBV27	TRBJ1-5	CASSFKGRGIRPNQPQHF	TGTGCCAGCAGTTTCAAGGGCAGGGGGATTCGACCCAATCAGCCCCAGCATTTT
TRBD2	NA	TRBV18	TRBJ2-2	CASSPAGLVPGELFF	TGTGCCAGCTCACCAGCGGGACTAGTCCCCGGGGAGCTGTTTTTT
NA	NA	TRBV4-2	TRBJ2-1	CASSRTTTIYNEQFF	TGTGCCAGCAGCCGTACTACCACTATATACAATGAGCAGTTCTTC
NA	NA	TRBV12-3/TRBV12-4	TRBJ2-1	CASSFGDYNEQFF	TGTGCCAGCAGTTTCGGTGATTACAATGAGCAGTTCTTC
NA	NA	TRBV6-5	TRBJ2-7	CASSYGWGPYEQYF	TGTGCCAGCAGTTACGGGTGGGGTCCCTACGAGCAGTACTTC
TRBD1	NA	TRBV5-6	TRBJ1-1	CASSLAGGGTEAFF	TGTGCCAGCAGCTTGGCAGGGGGTGGCACTGAAGCTTTCTTT
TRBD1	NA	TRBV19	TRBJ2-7	CASSMARDREEQYF	TGTGCCAGTAGTATGGCTCGGGACAGGGAGGAGCAGTACTTC
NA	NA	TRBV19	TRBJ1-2	CASSIVAGELYGYTF	TGTGCCAGTAGTATCGTTGCGGGTGAGCTTTATGGCTACACCTTC
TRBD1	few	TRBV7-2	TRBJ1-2	CASSSRTGNYGYTF	TGTGCCAGCAGCTCTAGGACAGGGAACTATGGCTACACCTTC
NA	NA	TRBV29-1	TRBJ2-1	CSVVAIQAYNEQFF	TGCAGCGTTGTCGCGATCCAGGCCTACAATGAGCAGTTCTTC
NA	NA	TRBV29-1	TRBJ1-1	CSVPRTAKTEAFF	TGCAGCGTCCCACGGACAGCCAAGACTGAAGCTTTCTTT
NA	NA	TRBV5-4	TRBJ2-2	CASSPPGYTGELFF	TGTGCCAGCAGCCCGCCGGGGTACACCGGGGAGCTGTTTTTT
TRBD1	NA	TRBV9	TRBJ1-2	CASSLRDRVLAGYGYTF	TGTGCCAGCAGCCTCCGGGACAGGGTGCTTGCGGGCTATGGCTACACCTTC
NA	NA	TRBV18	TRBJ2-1	CASSPRQGGNEQFF	TGTGCCAGCTCACCTCGACAGGGAGGAAATGAGCAGTTCTTC
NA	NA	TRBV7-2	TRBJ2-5	CASSRGQIETQYF	TGTGCCAGCTCTCGGGGGCAGATAGAGACCCAGTACTTC
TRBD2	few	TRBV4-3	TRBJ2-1	CASSQDLGGTSADLWFF	TGCGCCAGCAGCCAAGATTTAGGAGGGACTAGCGCGGACCTGTGGTTCTTC
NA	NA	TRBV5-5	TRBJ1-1	CASSLKINNLGEAFF	TGTGCCAGCAGCCTTAAAATTAACAATTTGGGCGAAGCTTTCTTT
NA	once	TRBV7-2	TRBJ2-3	CASSFTFTSTDTQYF	TGTGCCAGCAGCTTTACTTTCACTAGCACAGATACGCAGTATTTT
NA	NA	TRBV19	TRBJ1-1	CASSPSWLTEAFF	TGTGCCAGTAGCCCTAGCTGGCTCACTGAAGCTTTCTTT
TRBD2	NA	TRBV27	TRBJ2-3	CASSSGLAYVTDTQYF	TGTGCCAGCAGTTCCGGACTAGCGTACGTGACAGATACGCAGTATTTT
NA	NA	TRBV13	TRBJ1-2	CASSLTVNYGYTF	TGTGCCAGCAGCTTGACAGTAAACTATGGCTACACCTTC
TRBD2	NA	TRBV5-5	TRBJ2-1	CASSLEWGGTSGRAYNEQFF	TGTGCCAGCAGCTTGGAATGGGGCGGGACTAGCGGGAGGGCCTACAATGAGCAGTTCTTC